The rows below give T cell receptor beta chains drawn from one sample of a study of OX40 agonist ivuxolimab in advanced cancers. The table came from immunoSEQ multiplex PCR; TCRdb's copy has only in-frame clones and leaves some out. Among 78,000 or so clones, approximately 90% were seen once, and the ten largest hold 2.8%. Source: CD4+ or CD8+ T cells sorted from blood, taken in a trial of the OX40 agonist ivuxolimab. Receptors were obtained from an adult with an advanced solid tumor such as melanoma, head and neck, liver or kidney cancer. Both conserved end residues are part of each CDR3. Each record gives: clone size, D gene, J gene, V gene, CDR3 DNA, CDR3 protein. D genes are given only for firm matches. For some rows the clone size is stated as once, few or many, or as a class when expanded; others skip it.

- - TRBJ2-5 TRBV7-7 TGTGCTAGCAGCTTAGCGTACAGACAAGAGACCCAGTACTTC CASSLAYRQETQYF
- TRBD1 TRBJ1-5 TRBV2 TGTGCCAGCGAGGGACAGGGCGGGAATCAGCCCCAGCATTTT CASEGQGGNQPQHF
- - TRBJ2-1 TRBV5-1 TGCGCCAGCAGGAAAGGCGAGGCCACTTACAATGAGCAGTTCTTC CASRKGEATYNEQFF
- TRBD1 TRBJ1-5 TRBV7-9 TGTGCCAGCAGCCAACAGGGGGGAGCGGATCAGCCCCAGCATTTT CASSQQGGADQPQHF
- TRBD1 TRBJ2-1 TRBV5-6 TGTGCCAGCAGCTTACTTACGGGACAGCCTAACAATGAGCAGTTCTTC CASSLLTGQPNNEQFF
once - TRBJ1-1 TRBV6-6 TGTGCCAGCAGTCCCACAATTCCCCTGCCGGCTTTCTTT CASSPTIPLPAFF
- TRBD2 TRBJ2-5 TRBV5-1 TGCGCCAGCAGAGGGAGGGTTGAAGAGACCCAGTACTTC CASRGRVEETQYF
- TRBD2 TRBJ2-5 TRBV25-1 TGTGCCAGCAGTGAAACGGGACTAGCGGGATGGGGAGAGACCCAGTACTTC CASSETGLAGWGETQYF
- - TRBJ2-3 TRBV7-9 TGTGCCAGCAGCCCTGGGCCAGTAGATACGCAGTATTTT CASSPGPVDTQYF
- - TRBJ2-7 TRBV5-1 TGCGCCAGCAGCGGCGAACACTACCAGTACTTC CASSGEHYQYF
once TRBD2 TRBJ2-1 TRBV27 TGTGCCAGCACAAGTCTAGCGGCCCAAATGAATGAGCAGTTCTTC CASTSLAAQMNEQFF
- TRBD1 TRBJ1-5 TRBV2 TGTGCCAGCATCCCCGACAGGGCGTTCGGGCAGCCCCAGCATTTT CASIPDRAFGQPQHF
- - TRBJ2-3 TRBV11-2 TGTGCCAGCAGGCCTCCGGGGGCGCCTAGCACAGATACGCAGTATTTT CASRPPGAPSTDTQYF
- - TRBJ2-7 TRBV5-4 TGTGCCAGCAGCTTGGCCAAAGGAGGGATCGTCGAGCAGTACTTC CASSLAKGGIVEQYF
- TRBD2 TRBJ2-7 TRBV28 TGTGCCAGCACTCCTGGGGGGGGGTCCTACGAGCAGTACTTC CASTPGGGSYEQYF